This section outlines one T cell receptor beta chain sequence together with its context. Its antigen specificity is not known. No much larger clone exists at a distance of one base, and base qualities are not known. According to the study, the label for this sample's time point signals: about 28 days (+/-7) after the second vaccine dose. AZD1222 recipients with second doses at about 4 weeks or about 12 weeks were pooled, because spike-specific TCR depth and breadth did not differ between schedules. The vaccinee samples were drawn from two UK trials, COV001 and COV002, one of which was a single-blind randomized controlled phase 2/3 trial testing AZD1222 (ChAdOx1 nCoV-19) in healthy adults. Trial participant PBMC samples were collected at day 0 and day 28 after the second dose for TCRbeta chain sequencing. The entry originates in a study of T cell responses to AZD1222 COVID-19 vaccine (dated by TCRdb to the early 2020s). Some background on the complete study: TCR sequencing covered 233 trial participants: some 210 given two doses of AZD1222 and 26 given two doses of MenACWY control vaccine. Trial participants were enrolled by age into 18-55, 56-69 and 70-plus year subgroups, with about 150, 28 and 57 TCR-sequenced participants respectively.

Reading from cysteine to phenylalanine, the CDR3 counts 16 amino acids. Just the 48-base CDR3 DNA is kept, in frame starting at base 1. V is pruned by 3 bases and J by 2 bases, leaving 9 bases of the junction without a gene match. Reading the germline V gene gives CDR1 SGHDN and CDR2 FVKESK. The CDR3 regions of human TCRbeta chains were subjected to immunosequencing. For the original study's pipeline: TCRs in the repertoires were compared against a reference library of SARS-CoV-2-specific TCRs that had been generated with the MIRA antigen-specificity platform. Breadth was defined as the fraction of unique TCRs that were SARS-CoV-2-associated. Depth was defined as the fraction of total T cells that were SARS-CoV-2-associated. Using the MIRA data, every spike-specific TCR was mapped to the spike region that the TCR reacted to and assigned to either a CD4 or a CD8 class. Log10-transformed breadth and depth values were compared by one-way ANOVA with Sidak's multiple comparisons tests. TCRdb obtained this table from immuneACCESS and retained in-frame rearrangements with V and J assigned. These tables miss some clones; where compared with another copy, unresolved V genes account for less than half of the shortfall, and the remainder is unexplained. That table is the source of V, J and clone size, and D and trimming were worked out from the DNA. For this sample the table gives some 180,000 clones, of which 80% to 95% were detected only once. Clones ranked in the top ten supply about 1.9% of the sample.

Summary of the overall study and its limitations: Participants were mostly white British, with more females than males. The authors suggested clonal diversity may have been underestimated. Conclusions about previously exposed vaccinees are limited because only 5 or 6 AZD1222 recipients were SARS-CoV-2 seropositive at baseline. In the small 56-69-year group, the increase in depth fell short of significance, most likely because of low power. Nearly half of unique spike-specific TCRs reportedly recognized epitopes outside regions mutated in the B.1.351 and B.1.1.7 variants. The whole spike protein was spanned by vaccine-associated CD4 TCRs, and dominant responses were seen in regions 160-218 and 743-854. Because no samples from the day 14 peak response were available, repertoires could be characterized only after the peak T cell response. After two AZD1222 doses, both the breadth and the depth of spike-specific TCRs were significantly higher than at day 0 and than in MenACWY recipients.

The sequence was collected from an adult who received the AZD1222 COVID-19 vaccine. This specimen consisted of peripheral blood, obtained 28 days after the second AZD1222 dose. The rearrangement combines TRBV14 with TRBJ2-7; 8 bases in the junction line up with TRBD2. The bases read TGTGCCAGCAGCCAGAGAATAGCGGGGTACCCCTACGAGCAGTACTTC. Its protein reads: CASSQRIAGYPYEQYF.